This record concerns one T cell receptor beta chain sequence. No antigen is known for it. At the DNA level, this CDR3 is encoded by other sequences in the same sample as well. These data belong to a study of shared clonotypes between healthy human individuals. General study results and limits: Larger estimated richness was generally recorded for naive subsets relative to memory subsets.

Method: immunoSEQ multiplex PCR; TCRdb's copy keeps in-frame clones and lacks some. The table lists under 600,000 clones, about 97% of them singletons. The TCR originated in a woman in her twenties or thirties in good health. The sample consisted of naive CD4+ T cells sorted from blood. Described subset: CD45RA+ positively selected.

For the CDR3, the DNA is TGTGCCAGCAGTTCCGGACAGAACACTGAAGCTTTCTTT. It yields the protein CASSSGQNTEAFF. The rearrangement links TRBV28 to TRBJ1-1; a weak D match, TRBD1 (5 bases). V lost 4 bases and J 1 base, leaving 7 bases between the germline ends. The germline V gene has CDR1 MDHEN and CDR2 SYDVKM. The CDR3 has 13 residues.